This T cell receptor beta chain was captured in a study of lymphopenia after photon versus proton radiotherapy. V lost 3 bases to trimming and J lost 2 bases, with 10 bases between them. Germline assignment: CDR1 LNHDA and CDR2 SQIVND (reference sequence). The CDR3 loop spans 15 amino acids. Assay used: immunoSEQ multiplex PCR; TCRdb lists only in-frame clones, some missing. This sample has 39,000 or so clones; around nine tenths occur once, and the top ten carry roughly 15%. The chain carries TRBV19 and TRBJ2-2; D not certain. The TCR was taken from a man aged 55-75 years with cholangiocarcinoma. The sequenced sample was peripheral blood, obtained from a patient treated with photon-based radiotherapy. The CDR3 here is CASSIFPDNTGELFF. The DNA for the CDR3 is TGTGCCAGTAGTATTTTTCCAGACAACACCGGGGAGCTGTTTTTT.